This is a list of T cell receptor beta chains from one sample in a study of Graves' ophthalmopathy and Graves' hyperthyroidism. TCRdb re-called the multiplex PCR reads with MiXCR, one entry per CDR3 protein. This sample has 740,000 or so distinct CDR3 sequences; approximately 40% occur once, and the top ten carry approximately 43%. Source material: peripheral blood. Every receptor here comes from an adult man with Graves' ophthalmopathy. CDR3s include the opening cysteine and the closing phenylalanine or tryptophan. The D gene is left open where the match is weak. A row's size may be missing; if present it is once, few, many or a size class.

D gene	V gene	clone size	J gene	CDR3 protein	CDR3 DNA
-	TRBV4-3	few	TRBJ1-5	CASSQELAGANQPQHF	TGCGCCAGCAGCCAAGAGTTAGCGGGCGCCAATCAGCCCCAGCATTTT
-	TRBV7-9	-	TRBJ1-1	CASSPGQTQAAFF	TGTGCCAGCAGCCCGGGACAAACCCAAGCGGCTTTCTTT
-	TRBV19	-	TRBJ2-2	CASSMVSGVGTGELFF	TGTGCCAGTAGTATGGTCTCGGGAGTTGGAACCGGGGAGCTGTTTTTT
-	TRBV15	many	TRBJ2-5	CATSRDRGQTQETQYF	TGTGCCACCAGCAGAGATAGAGGTCAGACGCAAGAGACCCAGTACTTC
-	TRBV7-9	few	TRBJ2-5	CASSLGPSGQETQYF	TGTGCCAGCAGCTTAGGGCCATCCGGCCAAGAGACCCAGTACTTC
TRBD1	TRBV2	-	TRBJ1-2	CASSGRGRGYGYTF	TGTGCCAGCAGTGGAAGGGGGCGAGGCTATGGCTACACCTTC
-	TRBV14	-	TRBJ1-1	CASSQVEGWDTEAFF	TGTGCCAGCAGCCAAGTTGAGGGGTGGGACACTGAAGCTTTCTTT
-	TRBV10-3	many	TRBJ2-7	CASSYSTGSYEQYF	TGTGCCAGCAGTTACTCGACTGGCTCCTACGAGCAGTACTTC
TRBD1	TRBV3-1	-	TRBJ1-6	CASSSIQGEYNSPLHF	TGTGCCAGCAGCTCTATCCAGGGGGAGTATAATTCACCCCTCCACTTT
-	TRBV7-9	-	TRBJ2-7	CASSLARISSSYEQYF	TGTGCCAGCAGCTTAGCAAGGATCAGCAGCTCCTACGAGCAGTACTTC
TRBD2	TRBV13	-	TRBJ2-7	CASSSLTSGPSYEQYF	TGTGCCAGCAGCTCTCTCACTAGCGGACCCTCCTACGAGCAGTACTTC
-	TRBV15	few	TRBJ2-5	CATSRDLRRDQETQYF	TGTGCCACCAGCAGAGATCTCAGGAGAGATCAAGAGACCCAGTACTTC
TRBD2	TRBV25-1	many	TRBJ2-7	CASSEYGLAGADPYEQYF	TGTGCCAGCAGTGAATACGGACTAGCGGGGGCCGACCCCTACGAGCAGTACTTC
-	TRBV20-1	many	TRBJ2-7	CSAREGGYEQYF	TGCAGTGCTAGAGAAGGAGGGTACGAGCAGTACTTC
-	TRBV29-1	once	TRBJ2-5	CSVEATLGWGETQYF	TGCAGCGTTGAAGCCACATTGGGTTGGGGAGAGACCCAGTACTTC
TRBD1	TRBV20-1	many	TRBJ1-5	CSAHGTGSGYSNQPQHF	TGCAGTGCCCACGGGACAGGGAGTGGTTATAGCAATCAGCCCCAGCATTTT